This TCR beta chain was captured by sequencing in a study of PD-L1 blockade in urothelial cancer. Repertoires were generated with immunoSEQ multiplex PCR, while TCRdb's copy carries only in-frame clones and drops some. The top ten hold about 4% of the sample, which has over 100,000 clones, roughly 90% seen once. Germline V gene lookup returns CDR1 SGHTA and CDR2 FQGNSA. This CDR3 is 17 amino acids long. V was trimmed by 5 bases and J by 6 bases, leaving 22 bases between them. Regarding time point: peripheral blood 6 weeks after treatment start. The sample here was PBMCs, taken around atezolizumab (anti-PD-L1) treatment. This receptor was obtained from a man aged 55 to 70 with urothelial cancer. The chain has TRBV7-2 and TRBJ2-2, with D perhaps TRBD2 (7 bases). CDR3 in DNA: TGTGCCAGCAGCCCAGGTCGAGGCGGGGGCTGGCCCGGGGAGCTGTTTTTT. Protein: CASSPGRGGGWPGELFF. The full variable domain, in which reference TRBV7-2 and TRBJ2-2 provide the parts outside the CDR3, is GAGVSQSPSNKVTEKGKDVELRCDPISGHTALYWYRQSLGQGLEFLIYFQGNSAPDKSGLPSDRFSAERTGGSVSTLTIQRTQQEDSAVYLCASSPGRGGGWPGELFFGEGSRLTVL.